This TCR beta chain was captured in a study of OX40 agonist ivuxolimab in advanced cancers. Study-wide points: Dosing at 0.1 to 3.0 mg/kg was accompanied by clonal expansion of CD4+ and CD8+ blood T cells by week 6. Low normalized T-cell clonal expansion was also seen in some nonresponders.

This table comes from immunoSEQ multiplex PCR, and its TCRdb copy is limited to in-frame clones, with some not included. The sample contains approximately 35,000 clones, 81% of which appear only once. The germline V gene encodes CDR1 SGHVS and CDR2 FQNEAQ. V was clipped by 4 bases and J by 0 bases; unmatched bases: 5. This CDR3 region has 17 residues. With respect to this clone: Its cognate antigen is unknown.

This sequence originates from an adult with an advanced solid tumor such as melanoma, head and neck, liver or kidney cancer. The chain carries TRBV7-8 and TRBJ1-4, with 10 bases lining up with TRBD1. Material: CD4+ or CD8+ T cells sorted from blood, obtained in a trial of the OX40 agonist ivuxolimab. CDR3 sequence: CASSSRDRGATNEKLFF. Here the CDR3 DNA reads TGTGCCAGCAGCTCCCGGGACAGGGGTGCAACTAATGAAAAACTGTTTTTT.